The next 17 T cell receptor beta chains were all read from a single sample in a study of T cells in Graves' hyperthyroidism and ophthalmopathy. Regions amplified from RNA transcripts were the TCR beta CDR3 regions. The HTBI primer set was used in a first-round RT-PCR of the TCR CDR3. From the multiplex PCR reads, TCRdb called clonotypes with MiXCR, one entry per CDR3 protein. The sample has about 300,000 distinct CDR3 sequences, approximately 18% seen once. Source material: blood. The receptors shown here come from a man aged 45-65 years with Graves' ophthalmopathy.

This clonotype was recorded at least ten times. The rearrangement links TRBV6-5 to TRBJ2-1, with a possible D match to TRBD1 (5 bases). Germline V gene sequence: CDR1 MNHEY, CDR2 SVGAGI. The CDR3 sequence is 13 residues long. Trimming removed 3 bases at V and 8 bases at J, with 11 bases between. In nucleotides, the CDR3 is TGTGCCAGCAGTTATAGCCCCAGGGATGAGCAGTTCTTC. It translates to CASSYSPRDEQFF.

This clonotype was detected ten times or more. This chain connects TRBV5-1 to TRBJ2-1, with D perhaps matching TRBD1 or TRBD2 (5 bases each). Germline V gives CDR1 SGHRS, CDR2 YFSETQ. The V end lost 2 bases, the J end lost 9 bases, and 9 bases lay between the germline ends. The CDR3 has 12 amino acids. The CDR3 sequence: CASSFNGGEQFF. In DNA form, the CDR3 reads TGCGCCAGCAGCTTTAATGGGGGTGAGCAGTTCTTC.

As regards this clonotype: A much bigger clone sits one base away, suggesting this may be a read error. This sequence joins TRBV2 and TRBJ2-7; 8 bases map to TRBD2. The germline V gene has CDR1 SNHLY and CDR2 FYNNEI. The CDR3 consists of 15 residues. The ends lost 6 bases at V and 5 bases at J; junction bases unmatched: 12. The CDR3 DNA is TGTGCCAGCAGCGTCAAGCGGGGGCGAGTCGACGAGCAGTACTTC. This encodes CASSVKRGRVDEQYF.

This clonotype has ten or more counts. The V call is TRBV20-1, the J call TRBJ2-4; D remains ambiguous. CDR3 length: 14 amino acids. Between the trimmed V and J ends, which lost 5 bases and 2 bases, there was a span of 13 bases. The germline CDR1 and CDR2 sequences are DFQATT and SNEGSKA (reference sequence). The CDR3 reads CSASAGGSKNIQYF. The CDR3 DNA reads TGCAGTGCTTCGGCTGGCGGCTCCAAAAACATTCAGTACTTC.

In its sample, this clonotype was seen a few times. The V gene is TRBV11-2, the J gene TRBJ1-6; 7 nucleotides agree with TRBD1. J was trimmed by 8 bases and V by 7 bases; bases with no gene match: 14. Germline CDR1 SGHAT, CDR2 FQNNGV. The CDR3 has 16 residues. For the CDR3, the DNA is TGTGCCAGCACCCAGAGTGGGACAGTATTACATTCACCCCTCCACTTT. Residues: CASTQSGTVLHSPLHF.

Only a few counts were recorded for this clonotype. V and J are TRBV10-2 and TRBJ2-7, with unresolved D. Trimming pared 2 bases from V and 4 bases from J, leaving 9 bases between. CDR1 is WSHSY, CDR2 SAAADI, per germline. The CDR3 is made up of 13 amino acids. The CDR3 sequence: CASSETNSYEQYF. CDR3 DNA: TGCGCCAGCAGTGAGACCAACAGTTACGAGCAGTACTTC.

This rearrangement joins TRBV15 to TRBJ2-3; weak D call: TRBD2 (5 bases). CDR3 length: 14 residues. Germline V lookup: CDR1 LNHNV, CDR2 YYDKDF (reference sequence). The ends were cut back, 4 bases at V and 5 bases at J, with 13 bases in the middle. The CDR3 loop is CATSITLARDTQYF. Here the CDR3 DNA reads TGTGCCACCAGCATAACCCTAGCACGAGATACGCAGTATTTT.

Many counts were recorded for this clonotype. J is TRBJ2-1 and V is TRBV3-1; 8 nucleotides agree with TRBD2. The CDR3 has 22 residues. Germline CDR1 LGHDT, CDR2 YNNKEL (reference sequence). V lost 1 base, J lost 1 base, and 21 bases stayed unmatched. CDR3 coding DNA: TGTGCCAGCAGCCAAGTTGGGGGGGGACTAGTCTTTGGGGACAATTCCTACAATGAGCAGTTCTTC. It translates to CASSQVGGGLVFGDNSYNEQFF.

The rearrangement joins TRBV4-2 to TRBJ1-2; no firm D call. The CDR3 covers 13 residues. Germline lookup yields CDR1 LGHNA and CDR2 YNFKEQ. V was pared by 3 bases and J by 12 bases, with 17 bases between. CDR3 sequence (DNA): TGTGCCAGCAGCCAGGAATCTAGGGCCGCAAACACCTTC. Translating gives CASSQESRAANTF.

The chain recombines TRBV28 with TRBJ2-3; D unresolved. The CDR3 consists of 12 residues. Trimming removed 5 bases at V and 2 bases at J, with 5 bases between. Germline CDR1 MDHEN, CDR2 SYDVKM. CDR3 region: CASSTYTDTQYF. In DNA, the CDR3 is TGTGCCAGCAGTACCTACACAGATACGCAGTATTTT.

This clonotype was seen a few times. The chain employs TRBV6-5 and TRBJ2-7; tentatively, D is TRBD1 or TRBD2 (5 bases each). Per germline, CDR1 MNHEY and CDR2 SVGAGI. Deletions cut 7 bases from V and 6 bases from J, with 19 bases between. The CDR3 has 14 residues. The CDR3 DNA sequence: TGTGCCAGCAATTCTCCGGGACGGCCTATCGAGCAGTACTTC. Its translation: CASNSPGRPIEQYF.

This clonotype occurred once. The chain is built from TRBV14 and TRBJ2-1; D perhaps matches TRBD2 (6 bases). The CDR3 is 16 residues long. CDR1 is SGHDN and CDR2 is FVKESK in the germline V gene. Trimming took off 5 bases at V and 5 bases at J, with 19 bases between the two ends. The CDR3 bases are TGTGCCAGCAGCGTCCGTGGCGGGGTAGGGGACAATGAGCAGTTCTTC. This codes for CASSVRGGVGDNEQFF. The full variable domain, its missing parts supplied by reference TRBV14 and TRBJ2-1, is EAGVTQFPSHSVIEKGQTVTLRCDPISGHDNLYWYRRVMGKEIKFLLHFVKESKQDESGMPNNRFLAERTGGTYSTLKVQPAELEDSGVYFCASSVRGGVGDNEQFFGPGTRLTVL.

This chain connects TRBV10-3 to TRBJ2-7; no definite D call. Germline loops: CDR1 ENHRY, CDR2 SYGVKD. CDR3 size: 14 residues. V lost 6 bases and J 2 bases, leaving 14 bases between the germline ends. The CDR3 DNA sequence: TGTGCCATCAGCGACGTCGGAATCCCCTACGAGCAGTACTTC. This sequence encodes CAISDVGIPYEQYF.

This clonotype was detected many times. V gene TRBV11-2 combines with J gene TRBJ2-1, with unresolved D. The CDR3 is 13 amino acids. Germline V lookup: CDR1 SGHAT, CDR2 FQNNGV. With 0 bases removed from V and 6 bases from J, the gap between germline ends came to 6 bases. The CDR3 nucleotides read TGTGCCAGCAGCTTAGATCAGATCAATGAGCAGTTCTTC. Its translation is CASSLDQINEQFF.

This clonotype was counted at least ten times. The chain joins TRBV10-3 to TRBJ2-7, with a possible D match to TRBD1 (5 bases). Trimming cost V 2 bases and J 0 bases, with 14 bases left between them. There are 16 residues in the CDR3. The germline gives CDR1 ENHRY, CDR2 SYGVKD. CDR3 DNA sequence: TGTGCCATCAGTGAGGTTAAGGTTAGGGGCTCCTACGAGCAGTACTTC. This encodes CAISEVKVRGSYEQYF.

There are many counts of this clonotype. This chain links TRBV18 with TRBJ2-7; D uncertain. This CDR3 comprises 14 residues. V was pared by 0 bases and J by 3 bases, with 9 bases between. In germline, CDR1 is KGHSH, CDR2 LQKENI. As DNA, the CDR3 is TGTGCCAGCTCACCACCTCCGCAGAGCTACGAGCAGTACTTC. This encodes CASSPPPQSYEQYF. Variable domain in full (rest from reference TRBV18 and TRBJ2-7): NAGVMQNPRHLVRRRGQEARLRCSPMKGHSHVYWYRQLPEEGLKFMVYLQKENIIDESGMPKERFSAEFPKEGPSILRIQQVVRGDSAAYFCASSPPPQSYEQYFGPGTRLTVT.

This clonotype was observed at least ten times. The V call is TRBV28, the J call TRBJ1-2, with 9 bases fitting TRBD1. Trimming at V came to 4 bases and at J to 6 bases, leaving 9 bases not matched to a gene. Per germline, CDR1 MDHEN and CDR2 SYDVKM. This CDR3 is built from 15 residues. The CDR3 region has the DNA TGTGCCAGCAGTTCCTCCGGGACAGGGAGGAATGGCTACACCTTC. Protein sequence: CASSSSGTGRNGYTF.